The TCR beta chain described here comes from a study of blood T cell repertoires in COVID-19. CDR1 is SEHNR and CDR2 is FQNEAQ in the germline V gene (reference sequence). The CDR3 contains 18 residues. The junction had 18 bases not matched to a gene; V was cut back by 5 bases and J by 2 bases. The assay was immunoSEQ multiplex PCR, and TCRdb's table has in-frame clones only and misses some. The sample records 400,000 to 500,000 clones, around nine tenths being singletons. The sequenced sample consisted of PBMCs or T cells enriched from blood (not recorded which). The clonotype was recovered from a woman aged 18-29 years who had been exposed to COVID-19. This chain connects TRBV7-9 to TRBJ2-7; 7 bases are shared with TRBD2. The CDR3 loop is CASSTPPVGREFPYEQYF. CDR3 nucleotide sequence: TGTGCCAGCAGCACTCCGCCGGTGGGGCGGGAGTTCCCCTACGAGCAGTACTTC.